Listed below are T cell receptor beta chains from one sample, sequenced in a study of identical twins. TCRdb re-derived calls from the 5' RACE reads in MiXCR, one entry per CDR3 protein. This sample carries approximately 470,000 distinct CDR3 sequences, 14% of them seen once, and the ten largest clones take more than 0.5%. The sample also formed part of further work on yellow fever vaccine responses in identical twins.

Sequenced: CD4+ T cells sorted from blood. The receptor set was obtained from a woman under 30 in good health. Both conserved end residues are part of each CDR3. The D gene is left open where the match is weak. The size entry is marked missing in some rows and otherwise reads once, few, many or a size class.

J gene: TRBJ2-7
D gene: .
V gene: TRBV2
clone size: .
CDR3 DNA: TGTGCCAGCAGTGACCCTTACGAGCAGTACTTC
CDR3 protein: CASSDPYEQYF

J gene: TRBJ2-7
D gene: .
V gene: TRBV7-3
clone size: .
CDR3 DNA: TGTGCCAGCAGCACACAGGGACGTCCCTACGAGCAGTACTTC
CDR3 protein: CASSTQGRPYEQYF

J gene: TRBJ2-6
D gene: .
V gene: TRBV4-3
clone size: .
CDR3 DNA: TGCGCCAGCAGCCAAGAATCAGGGTCTGGGGCCAACGTCCTGACTTTC
CDR3 protein: CASSQESGSGANVLTF

J gene: TRBJ1-6
D gene: .
V gene: TRBV7-3
clone size: few
CDR3 DNA: TGTGCCAGCAGCCCCGGACCCCAGGCCCTCCACTTT
CDR3 protein: CASSPGPQALHF

J gene: TRBJ2-1
D gene: TRBD2
V gene: TRBV20-1
clone size: .
CDR3 DNA: TGCAGTGCTAGCATTGCGGGGGGGCGCGGTGAGCAGTTCTTC
CDR3 protein: CSASIAGGRGEQFF

J gene: TRBJ1-1
D gene: .
V gene: TRBV24-1
clone size: .
CDR3 DNA: TGTGCCACCAGTGAAGACGCCGGACGGATCTCCTTT
CDR3 protein: CATSEDAGRISF

J gene: TRBJ2-1
D gene: .
V gene: TRBV30
clone size: .
CDR3 DNA: TGTGCCTGGATTAGGGGCATCAATGAGCAGTTCTTC
CDR3 protein: CAWIRGINEQFF

J gene: TRBJ2-5
D gene: .
V gene: TRBV25-1
clone size: few
CDR3 DNA: TGTGCCAGCAGTGAATGGAGGGATTCCGAGACCCAGTACTTC
CDR3 protein: CASSEWRDSETQYF

J gene: TRBJ2-5
D gene: .
V gene: TRBV10-1
clone size: few
CDR3 DNA: TGCGCCAGCAGTGAAGGCAGGGGCCAAGAGACCCAGTACTTC
CDR3 protein: CASSEGRGQETQYF

J gene: TRBJ2-3
D gene: .
V gene: TRBV12-3/TRBV12-4
clone size: few
CDR3 DNA: TGTGCCAGCAGTCCCACTAGAATACTGGATACGCAGTATTTT
CDR3 protein: CASSPTRILDTQYF

J gene: TRBJ2-3
D gene: TRBD2
V gene: TRBV6-5
clone size: few
CDR3 DNA: TGTGCCAGCAGTTACTCCCTAGCGGGTACGCAGTATTTT
CDR3 protein: CASSYSLAGTQYF

J gene: TRBJ1-3
D gene: .
V gene: TRBV25-1
clone size: few
CDR3 DNA: TGTGCCAGCAGTGTAACAGCAGGAAACACCATATATTTT
CDR3 protein: CASSVTAGNTIYF

J gene: TRBJ2-1
D gene: TRBD2
V gene: TRBV5-1
clone size: .
CDR3 DNA: TGCGCCAGCAGCTTACCCGCCCGCGGGAGGACCTACAATGAGCAGTTCTTC
CDR3 protein: CASSLPARGRTYNEQFF

J gene: TRBJ2-3
D gene: TRBD1
V gene: TRBV20-1
clone size: few
CDR3 DNA: TGCAGTGCTCCTCGGCCGGGACAGGGGGCGAATACGCAGTATTTT
CDR3 protein: CSAPRPGQGANTQYF

J gene: TRBJ2-3
D gene: .
V gene: TRBV20-1
clone size: .
CDR3 DNA: TGCAGTGCTAGAGATCCGGGGGCAGGAAGAACGCAGTATTTT
CDR3 protein: CSARDPGAGRTQYF

J gene: TRBJ2-2
D gene: .
V gene: TRBV20-1
clone size: few
CDR3 DNA: TGCAGTGCTAGACTAGCAGCCTCCACCGGGGAGCTGTTTTTT
CDR3 protein: CSARLAASTGELFF

J gene: TRBJ2-7
D gene: .
V gene: TRBV5-4
clone size: few
CDR3 DNA: TGTGCCAGCAGCTTAGGCGGGGTGGCTGGGACCTACGAGCAGTACTTC
CDR3 protein: CASSLGGVAGTYEQYF

J gene: TRBJ2-1
D gene: TRBD2
V gene: TRBV7-2
clone size: .
CDR3 DNA: TGTGCCAGCATCCCTCTAGCGGGAGGCCCCTACAATGAGCAGTTCTTC
CDR3 protein: CASIPLAGGPYNEQFF

J gene: TRBJ2-1
D gene: .
V gene: TRBV4-3
clone size: few
CDR3 DNA: TGCGCCAGCAGCCAAGAGAGGGAGGCATACAATGAGCAGTTCTTC
CDR3 protein: CASSQEREAYNEQFF

J gene: TRBJ1-6
D gene: .
V gene: TRBV7-9
clone size: many
CDR3 DNA: TGTGCCAGCAGCCCGGCATTGGACCCAAATTCACCCCTCCACTTT
CDR3 protein: CASSPALDPNSPLHF

J gene: TRBJ2-1
D gene: .
V gene: TRBV6-2/TRBV6-3
clone size: few
CDR3 DNA: TGTGCCAGCAGCTTACAGGGTCTTATTCTGGGTGAGCAGTTCTTC
CDR3 protein: CASSLQGLILGEQFF

J gene: TRBJ2-3
D gene: .
V gene: TRBV7-8
clone size: .
CDR3 DNA: TGTGCCAGCAGCCCGACGTCGGCAGGGAAACGAGATACGCAGTATTTT
CDR3 protein: CASSPTSAGKRDTQYF

J gene: TRBJ2-1
D gene: TRBD2
V gene: TRBV11-1
clone size: .
CDR3 DNA: TGTGCCAGCAGCTTAGAGGGACTAGCGGGGGGGTTCCGTAACAATGAGCAGTTCTTC
CDR3 protein: CASSLEGLAGGFRNNEQFF

J gene: TRBJ2-5
D gene: .
V gene: TRBV14
clone size: .
CDR3 DNA: TGTGCCAGCAGCCAAGATGGTGGGGGATCGGAGACCCAGTACTTC
CDR3 protein: CASSQDGGGSETQYF

J gene: TRBJ1-2
D gene: .
V gene: TRBV12-3/TRBV12-4
clone size: few
CDR3 DNA: TGTGCCAGCAGTTCCGGCAAGGTCTATGGCTACACCTTC
CDR3 protein: CASSSGKVYGYTF

J gene: TRBJ2-7
D gene: .
V gene: TRBV7-2
clone size: .
CDR3 DNA: TGTGCCAGCACTAACCACGACCAGGGCGAGCAGTACTTC
CDR3 protein: CASTNHDQGEQYF

J gene: TRBJ2-5
D gene: TRBD1
V gene: TRBV7-8
clone size: few
CDR3 DNA: TGTGCCAGCAGCCTCGACAGGGTTAAGTTCCAAGAGACCCAGTACTTC
CDR3 protein: CASSLDRVKFQETQYF

J gene: TRBJ2-7
D gene: .
V gene: TRBV28
clone size: few
CDR3 DNA: TGTGCCAGCGGGGCGGAACAGGGGAGGCACGAGCAGTACTTC
CDR3 protein: CASGAEQGRHEQYF

J gene: TRBJ2-1
D gene: .
V gene: TRBV28
clone size: few
CDR3 DNA: TGTGCCAGCAGACCCACGGGAGTTGAGCAGTTCTTC
CDR3 protein: CASRPTGVEQFF

J gene: TRBJ2-7
D gene: TRBD1
V gene: TRBV12-3/TRBV12-4
clone size: many
CDR3 DNA: TGTGCCAGCAGTTTAAGACAGGGGGTCTACGAGCAGTACTTC
CDR3 protein: CASSLRQGVYEQYF

J gene: TRBJ2-3
D gene: .
V gene: TRBV9
clone size: .
CDR3 DNA: TGTGCCAGCAGCGTATCGGGAGCCTTTCCAGATACGCAGTATTTT
CDR3 protein: CASSVSGAFPDTQYF

J gene: TRBJ2-7
D gene: .
V gene: TRBV20-1
clone size: .
CDR3 DNA: TGCAGTGCGTTACAGGGCCGCGGGGACGAGCAGTACTTC
CDR3 protein: CSALQGRGDEQYF

J gene: TRBJ1-1
D gene: TRBD1
V gene: TRBV3-1
clone size: many
CDR3 DNA: TGTGCCAGCAGCCCGCCGGGACAGGGCACTGAAGCTTTCTTT
CDR3 protein: CASSPPGQGTEAFF

J gene: TRBJ2-3
D gene: .
V gene: TRBV5-6
clone size: .
CDR3 DNA: TGTGCCAGCAGCCCCGTATCTATAGATACGCAGTATTTT
CDR3 protein: CASSPVSIDTQYF

J gene: TRBJ2-7
D gene: TRBD2
V gene: TRBV4-3
clone size: few
CDR3 DNA: TGCGCCAGCAGCCAGCGGACTAGCGGGATGTTATACGAGCAGTACTTC
CDR3 protein: CASSQRTSGMLYEQYF

J gene: TRBJ2-5
D gene: .
V gene: TRBV5-5
clone size: few
CDR3 DNA: TGTGCCAGCAGCGGGGCGGGCAGCCTCCACTTCCAAGAGACCCAGTACTTC
CDR3 protein: CASSGAGSLHFQETQYF

J gene: TRBJ2-7
D gene: TRBD1
V gene: TRBV28
clone size: .
CDR3 DNA: TGTGCCAGCATTCCCCCCGGACAGGGGACGTGGAAGTACTTC
CDR3 protein: CASIPPGQGTWKYF

J gene: TRBJ2-1
D gene: .
V gene: TRBV7-9
clone size: many
CDR3 DNA: TGTGCCAGCAGCATGGGACCAGCAGTCTACAATGAGCAGTTCTTC
CDR3 protein: CASSMGPAVYNEQFF

J gene: TRBJ2-1
D gene: .
V gene: TRBV7-2
clone size: .
CDR3 DNA: TGTGCCAGCAGCCCCCGGGCGGCAGGGCACAATGAGCAGTTCTTC
CDR3 protein: CASSPRAAGHNEQFF

J gene: TRBJ2-2
D gene: TRBD2
V gene: TRBV28
clone size: few
CDR3 DNA: TGTGCCAGCAGCCATACTAGCGGGAGTTACACCGGGGAGCTGTTTTTT
CDR3 protein: CASSHTSGSYTGELFF

J gene: TRBJ1-5
D gene: TRBD1
V gene: TRBV6-2/TRBV6-3
clone size: .
CDR3 DNA: TGTGCCAGCAGCAAGTTCCCGGGACAGGGGGCGCGGCAGCCCCAGCATTTT
CDR3 protein: CASSKFPGQGARQPQHF

J gene: TRBJ2-4
D gene: TRBD1
V gene: TRBV3-1
clone size: few
CDR3 DNA: TGTGCCAGCAGCGCCCCTGACAGGGGGGTCATTCAGTACTTC
CDR3 protein: CASSAPDRGVIQYF

J gene: TRBJ1-6
D gene: TRBD1
V gene: TRBV12-3/TRBV12-4
clone size: many
CDR3 DNA: TGTGCCAGCAGCCCCCGGGACAGGGGTAATTCACCCCTCCACTTT
CDR3 protein: CASSPRDRGNSPLHF

J gene: TRBJ2-1
D gene: TRBD2
V gene: TRBV29-1
clone size: many
CDR3 DNA: TGCAGCGTTGGAAATCTAGCGGGGGGAAACAATGAGCAGTTCTTC
CDR3 protein: CSVGNLAGGNNEQFF

J gene: TRBJ2-5
D gene: .
V gene: TRBV7-6
clone size: .
CDR3 DNA: TGTGCCAGCAGCCAATATAAGCAGGGGGGAGGAGAGACCCAGTACTTC
CDR3 protein: CASSQYKQGGGETQYF

J gene: TRBJ1-3
D gene: .
V gene: TRBV9
clone size: many
CDR3 DNA: TGTGCCAGCAGCAGATTACAGGGTAGTGGAAACACCATATATTTT
CDR3 protein: CASSRLQGSGNTIYF

J gene: TRBJ2-1
D gene: TRBD2
V gene: TRBV5-1
clone size: few
CDR3 DNA: TGCGCCAGCAGCTTGGCCGGAGCGGGAAAGGGTGAGCAGTTCTTC
CDR3 protein: CASSLAGAGKGEQFF

J gene: TRBJ2-7
D gene: TRBD2
V gene: TRBV11-2
clone size: few
CDR3 DNA: TGTGCCAGCAGCGTAAGAGCGGGAGGCGGCGAGCAGTACTTC
CDR3 protein: CASSVRAGGGEQYF

J gene: TRBJ2-5
D gene: .
V gene: TRBV10-3
clone size: many
CDR3 DNA: TGTGCCATCAGTGAAGGGGAGACCCAGTACTTC
CDR3 protein: CAISEGETQYF

J gene: TRBJ2-7
D gene: .
V gene: TRBV7-3
clone size: few
CDR3 DNA: TGTGCCAGCAGCAACTGGGAGCAGTACTTC
CDR3 protein: CASSNWEQYF

J gene: TRBJ2-5
D gene: .
V gene: TRBV18
clone size: .
CDR3 DNA: TGTGCCAGCTCACCACTGGGGAAAGAGACCCAGTACTTC
CDR3 protein: CASSPLGKETQYF